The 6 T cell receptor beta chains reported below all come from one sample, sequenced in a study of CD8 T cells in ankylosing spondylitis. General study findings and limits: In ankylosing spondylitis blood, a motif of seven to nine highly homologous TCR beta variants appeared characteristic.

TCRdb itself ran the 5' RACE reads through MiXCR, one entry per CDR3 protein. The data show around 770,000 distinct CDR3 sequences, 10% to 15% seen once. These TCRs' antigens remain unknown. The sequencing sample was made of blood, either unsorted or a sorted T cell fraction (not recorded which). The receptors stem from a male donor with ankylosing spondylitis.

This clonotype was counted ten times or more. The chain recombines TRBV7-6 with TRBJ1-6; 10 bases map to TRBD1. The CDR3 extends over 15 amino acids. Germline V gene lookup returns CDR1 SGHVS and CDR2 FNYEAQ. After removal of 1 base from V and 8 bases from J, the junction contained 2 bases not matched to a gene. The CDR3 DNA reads TGTGCCAGCAGCTTAGACGGGACAGGGGATTCACCCCTCCACTTT. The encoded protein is CASSLDGTGDSPLHF.

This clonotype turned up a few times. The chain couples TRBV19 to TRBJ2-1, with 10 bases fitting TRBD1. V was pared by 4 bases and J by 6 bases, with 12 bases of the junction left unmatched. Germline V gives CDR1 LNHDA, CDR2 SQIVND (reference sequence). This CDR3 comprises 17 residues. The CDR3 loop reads CASSKGLGTGVSNEQFF. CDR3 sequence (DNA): TGTGCCAGTAGTAAGGGATTAGGGACAGGGGTAAGCAATGAGCAGTTCTTC.

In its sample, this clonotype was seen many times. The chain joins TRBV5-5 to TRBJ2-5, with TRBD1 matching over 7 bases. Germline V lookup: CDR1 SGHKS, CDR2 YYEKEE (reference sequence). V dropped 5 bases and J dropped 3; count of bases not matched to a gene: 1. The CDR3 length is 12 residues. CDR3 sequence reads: CASRDREETQYF. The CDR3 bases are TGTGCCAGCAGAGACAGGGAAGAGACCCAGTACTTC.

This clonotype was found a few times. CDR3 DNA: TGCGCCAGCAGCCAAGTTGCGGCAGGTGGCGATGAGCAGTTCTTC. Protein product: CASSQVAAGGDEQFF. This chain joins TRBV4-3 and TRBJ2-1; D is ambiguous. Germline V gene data show CDR1 as LGHNA and CDR2 as YSLEER. The V gene lost 1 base and the J gene lost 8 bases, with 15 bases spanning the gap. This CDR3 is 15 amino acids long.

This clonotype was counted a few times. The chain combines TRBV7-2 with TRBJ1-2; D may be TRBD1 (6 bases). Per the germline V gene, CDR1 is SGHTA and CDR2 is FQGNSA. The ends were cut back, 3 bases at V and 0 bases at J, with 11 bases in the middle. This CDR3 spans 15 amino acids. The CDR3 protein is CASSFNRETNYGYTF. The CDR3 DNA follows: TGTGCCAGCAGCTTTAACAGGGAGACTAACTATGGCTACACCTTC.

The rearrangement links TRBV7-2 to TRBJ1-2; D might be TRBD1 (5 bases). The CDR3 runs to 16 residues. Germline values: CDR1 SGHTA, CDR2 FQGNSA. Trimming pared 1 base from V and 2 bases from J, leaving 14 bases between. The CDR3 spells CASSLVSGTANYGYTF. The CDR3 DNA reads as TGTGCCAGCAGCTTAGTGAGTGGGACTGCGAACTATGGCTACACCTTC.